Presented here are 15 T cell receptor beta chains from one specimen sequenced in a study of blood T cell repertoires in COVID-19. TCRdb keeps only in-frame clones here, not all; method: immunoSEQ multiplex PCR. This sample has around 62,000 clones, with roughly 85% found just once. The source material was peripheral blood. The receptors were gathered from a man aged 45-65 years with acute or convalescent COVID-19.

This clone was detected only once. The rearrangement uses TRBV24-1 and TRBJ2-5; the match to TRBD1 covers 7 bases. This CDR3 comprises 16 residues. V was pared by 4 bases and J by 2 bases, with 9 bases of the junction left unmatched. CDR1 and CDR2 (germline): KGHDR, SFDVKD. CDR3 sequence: CATSDGQDSLQETQYF. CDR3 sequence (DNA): TGTGCCACCAGTGACGGACAGGATTCGTTGCAAGAGACCCAGTACTTC.

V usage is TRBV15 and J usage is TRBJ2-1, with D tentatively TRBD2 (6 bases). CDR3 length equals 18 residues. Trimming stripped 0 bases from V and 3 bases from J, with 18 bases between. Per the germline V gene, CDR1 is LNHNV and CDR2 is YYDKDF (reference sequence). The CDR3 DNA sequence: TGTGCCACCAGCAGAGATACTTCCCGGGGGACCCTCTACAATGAGCAGTTCTTC. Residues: CATSRDTSRGTLYNEQFF.

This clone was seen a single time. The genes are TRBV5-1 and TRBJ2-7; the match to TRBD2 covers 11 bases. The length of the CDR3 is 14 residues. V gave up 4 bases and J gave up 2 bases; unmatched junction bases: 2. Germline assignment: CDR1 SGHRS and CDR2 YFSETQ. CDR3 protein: CASSGSGGAYEQYF. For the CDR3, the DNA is TGCGCCAGCAGCGGTAGCGGGGGGGCCTACGAGCAGTACTTC.

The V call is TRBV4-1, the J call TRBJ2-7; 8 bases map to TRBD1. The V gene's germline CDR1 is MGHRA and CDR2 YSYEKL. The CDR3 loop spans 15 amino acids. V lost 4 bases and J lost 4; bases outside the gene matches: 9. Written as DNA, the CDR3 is TGCGCCAGCAGCCGTTCCGGGACAGGAGAATACGAGCAGTACTTC. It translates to CASSRSGTGEYEQYF.

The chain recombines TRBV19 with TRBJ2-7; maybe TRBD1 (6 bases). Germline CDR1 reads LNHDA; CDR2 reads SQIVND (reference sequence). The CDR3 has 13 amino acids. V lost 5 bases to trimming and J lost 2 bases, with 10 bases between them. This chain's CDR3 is CASSARQAYEQYF. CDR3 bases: TGTGCCAGTAGTGCACGACAGGCCTACGAGCAGTACTTC.

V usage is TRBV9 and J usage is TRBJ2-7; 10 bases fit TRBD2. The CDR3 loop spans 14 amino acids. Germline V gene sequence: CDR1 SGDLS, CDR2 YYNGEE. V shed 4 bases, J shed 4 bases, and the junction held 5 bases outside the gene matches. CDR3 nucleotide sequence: TGTGCCAGCAGCACCGGACTAGCGGCGTACGAGCAGTACTTC. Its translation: CASSTGLAAYEQYF.

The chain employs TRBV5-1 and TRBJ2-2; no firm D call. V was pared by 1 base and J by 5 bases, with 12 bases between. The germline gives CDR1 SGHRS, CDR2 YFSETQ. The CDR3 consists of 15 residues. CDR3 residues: CASSLFLETTGELFF. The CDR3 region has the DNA TGCGCCAGCAGCTTGTTTCTAGAGACTACCGGGGAGCTGTTTTTT. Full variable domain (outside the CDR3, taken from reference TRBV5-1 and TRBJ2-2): KAGVTQTPRYLIKTRGQQVTLSCSPISGHRSVSWYQQTPGQGLQFLFEYFSETQRNKGNFPGRFSGRQFSNSRSEMNVSTLELGDSALYLCASSLFLETTGELFFGEGSRLTVL.

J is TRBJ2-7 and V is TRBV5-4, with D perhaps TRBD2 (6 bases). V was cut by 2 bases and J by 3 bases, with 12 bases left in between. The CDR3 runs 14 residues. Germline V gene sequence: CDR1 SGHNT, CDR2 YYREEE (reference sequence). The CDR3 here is CASSFGGRLYEQYF. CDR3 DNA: TGTGCCAGCAGCTTTGGAGGGCGCCTCTACGAGCAGTACTTC. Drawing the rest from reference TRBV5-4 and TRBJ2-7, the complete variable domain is ETGVTQSPTHLIKTRGQQVTLRCSSQSGHNTVSWYQQALGQGPQFIFQYYREEENGRGNFPPRFSGLQFPNYSSELNVNALELDDSALYLCASSFGGRLYEQYFGPGTRLTVT.

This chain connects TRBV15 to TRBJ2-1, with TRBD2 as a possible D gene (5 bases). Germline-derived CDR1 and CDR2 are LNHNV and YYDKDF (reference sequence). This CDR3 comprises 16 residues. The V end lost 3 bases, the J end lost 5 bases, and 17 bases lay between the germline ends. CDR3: CATSRARARGNNEQFF. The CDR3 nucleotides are TGTGCCACCAGCAGGGCCCGGGCCCGGGGTAACAATGAGCAGTTCTTC.

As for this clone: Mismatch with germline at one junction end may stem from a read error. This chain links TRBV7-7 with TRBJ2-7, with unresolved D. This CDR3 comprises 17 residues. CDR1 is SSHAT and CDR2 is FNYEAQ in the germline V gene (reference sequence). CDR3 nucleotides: TGTGCTAGCAGCCCCCCGCAGGTGCTTTGCGTAACCTACGAGCAGTACTTC. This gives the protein CASSPPQVLCVTYEQYF.

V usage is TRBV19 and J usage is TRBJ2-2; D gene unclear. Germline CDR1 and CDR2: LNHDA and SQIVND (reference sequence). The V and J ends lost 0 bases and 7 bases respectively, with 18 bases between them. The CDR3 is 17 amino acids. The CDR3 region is CASSIEAFAGIGGELFF. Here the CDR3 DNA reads TGTGCCAGTAGTATAGAGGCCTTTGCAGGCATCGGCGGGGAGCTGTTTTTT. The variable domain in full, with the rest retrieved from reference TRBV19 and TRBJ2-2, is DGGITQSPKYLFRKEGQNVTLSCEQNLNHDAMYWYRQDPGQGLRLIYYSQIVNDFQKGDIAEGYSVSREKKESFPLTVTSAQKNPTAFYLCASSIEAFAGIGGELFFGEGSRLTVL.

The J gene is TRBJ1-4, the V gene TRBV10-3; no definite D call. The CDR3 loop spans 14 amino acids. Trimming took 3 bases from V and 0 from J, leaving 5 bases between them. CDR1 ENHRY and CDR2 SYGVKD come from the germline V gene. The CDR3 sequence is CAISDSATNEKLFF. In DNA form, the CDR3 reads TGTGCCATCAGTGACAGTGCAACTAATGAAAAACTGTTTTTT.

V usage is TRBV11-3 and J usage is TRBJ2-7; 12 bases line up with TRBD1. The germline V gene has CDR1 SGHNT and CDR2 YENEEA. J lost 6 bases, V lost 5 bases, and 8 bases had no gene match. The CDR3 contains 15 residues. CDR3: CASSITGTGGAEQYF. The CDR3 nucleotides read TGTGCCAGCAGCATTACCGGGACAGGGGGCGCCGAGCAGTACTTC.

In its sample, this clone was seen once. The CDR3 loop reads CASSLGTSGAHETQYF. CDR3 in DNA: TGTGCCAGCAGCTTAGGGACTAGCGGGGCTCACGAGACCCAGTACTTC. The chain recombines TRBV11-2 with TRBJ2-5; 12 nucleotides match TRBD2. V lost 1 base and J lost 5; bases outside the gene matches: 5. The CDR3 is 16 residues long. CDR1 is SGHAT and CDR2 is FQNNGV in the germline V gene.

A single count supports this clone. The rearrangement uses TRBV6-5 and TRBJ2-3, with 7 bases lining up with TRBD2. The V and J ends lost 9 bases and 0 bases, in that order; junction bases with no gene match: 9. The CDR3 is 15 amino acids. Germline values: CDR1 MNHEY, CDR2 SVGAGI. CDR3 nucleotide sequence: TGTGCCAGTCACGAGCGGGGTCTTAGCACAGATACGCAGTATTTT. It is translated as CASHERGLSTDTQYF.